This TCR beta chain came from a study of identical twins. Study-level results: Beta out-of-frame sequences showed weaker excess sharing between twins. Insertion counts were lower in abundant cord blood beta clonotypes, a trend that memory repertoires did not show.

The CDR3 spans 17 residues. V lost 0 bases and J lost 4; bases outside the gene matches: 10. Germline lookup yields CDR1 ENHRY and CDR2 SYGVKD. With regard to this clonotype: What it recognizes is unknown.

TCRdb recomputed calls from the 5' RACE reads with MiXCR, one row per CDR3 protein. Of some 590,000 distinct CDR3 sequences listed, 9% to 10% were seen once; the top ten hold around 3.1%. This sample also belongs to another study, concerning yellow fever vaccine responses in identical twins.

This rearrangement joins TRBV10-3 to TRBJ2-5, with 8 nucleotides matching TRBD2. Sequenced sample: PBMCs. The receptor was isolated from a young woman in good health. In DNA, the CDR3 is TGTGCCATCAGTGAGTCGATTCCGTTCGGGAGGGCAGAGACCCAGTACTTC. Translated, it gives CAISESIPFGRAETQYF.